A single sample gave rise to the 17 T cell receptor beta chains below, sequenced in a study of T cell clones after liver transplantation. Data came from immunoSEQ multiplex PCR; TCRdb stores just in-frame clones and leaves some out. The sample comprises 50,000 to 70,000 clones, 70% of which are singletons, and over 2.5% rests with the top ten. This specimen consisted of CD4+ T cells from blood, obtained at the approximately 16-month timepoint. The receptors stem from a human patient who received a liver transplant. Some T cells may be transferred from the graft donor.

The chain carries TRBV5-4 and TRBJ1-1; 7 nucleotides line up with TRBD1. The CDR3 is made up of 14 amino acids. CDR1 is SGHNT and CDR2 is YYREEE in the germline V gene (reference sequence). Germline trimming cut 0 bases from V and 5 bases from J; bases unmatched to any gene: 4. The CDR3 loop is CASSLEGARTEAFF. CDR3 sequence (DNA): TGTGCCAGCAGCTTGGAGGGGGCCCGAACTGAAGCTTTCTTT.

The chain uses TRBV5-1 and TRBJ2-1, with D unresolved. CDR3 size: 15 residues. Trimming removed 4 bases at V and 2 bases at J, with 13 bases between. The germline gives CDR1 SGHRS, CDR2 YFSETQ. The CDR3 here is CASSPPEQAYNEQFF. CDR3 nucleotide sequence: TGCGCCAGCAGCCCGCCCGAGCAGGCCTACAATGAGCAGTTCTTC.

This chain joins TRBV28 and TRBJ2-5; maybe TRBD2 (5 bases). CDR3 size: 12 residues. The germline V gene encodes CDR1 MDHEN and CDR2 SYDVKM. The V end was cut by 7 bases, the J end by 3 bases, with 9 bases between. CDR3 nucleotides: TGTGCCAGCACTCGGAGGAAAGAGACCCAGTACTTC. It is translated as CASTRRKETQYF.

The DNA for the CDR3 is TGTGCCAGCAGCTTAGGACTAGCTGGCATTCAGTACTTC. This encodes CASSLGLAGIQYF. The chain combines TRBV7-9 with TRBJ2-4; 7 bases are a match to TRBD2. V gave up 1 base and J gave up 9 bases; unmatched junction bases: 3. From germline, CDR1 is SEHNR and CDR2 FQNEAQ (reference sequence). The CDR3 has 13 residues.

CDR3 nucleotide sequence: TGTGCCAGCAGCTTAGTAGCGGCAAACACCGGGGAGCTGTTTTTT. It yields the protein CASSLVAANTGELFF. This chain uses TRBV11-3 with TRBJ2-2; the D gene is possibly TRBD2 (6 bases). CDR1 and CDR2 (germline): SGHNT, YENEEA. The CDR3 contains 15 residues. The V gene lost 1 base and the J gene lost 2 bases, with 8 bases spanning the gap.

The gene calls are TRBV9 and TRBJ2-3; D is undetermined. This CDR3 spans 13 amino acids. Deletions cut 6 bases from V and 0 bases from J, with 8 bases between. CDR1 and CDR2 (germline): SGDLS, YYNGEE. This chain's CDR3 is CASNLESTDTQYF. The CDR3 nucleotides are TGTGCCAGCAACCTGGAGAGCACAGATACGCAGTATTTT.

The chain uses TRBV25-1 and TRBJ2-3, with TRBD1 as a possible D gene (6 bases). CDR1 and CDR2 from the germline V gene are MGHDK and SYGVNS. The CDR3 covers 15 residues. V lost 6 bases and J 6 bases, leaving 19 bases between the germline ends. The CDR3 DNA follows: TGTGCCAGCAGCTCCCCCACAGGGACCCCGGATACGCAGTATTTT. This codes for CASSSPTGTPDTQYF.

This chain links TRBV5-1 with TRBJ2-1; 7 nucleotides agree with TRBD1. The CDR3 loop spans 15 amino acids. With V trimmed by 7 bases and J by 4 bases, 11 bases remained unmatched. Germline-derived CDR1 and CDR2 are SGHRS and YFSETQ. The CDR3 nucleotides read TGCGCCAGCCGCGAGGGGGCCGACATATACAATGAGCAGTTCTTC. Translated, it gives CASREGADIYNEQFF.

This chain joins TRBV5-6 and TRBJ1-4; unclear D gene. Per the germline V gene, CDR1 is SGHDT and CDR2 is YYEEEE. V was cut by 1 base and J by 12 bases, with 25 bases left in between. The CDR3 covers 17 residues. The CDR3, as DNA: TGTGCCAGCAGCTTGTATACAGTTATGGTAGCTCGGGAGGAACTGTTTTTT. Protein sequence: CASSLYTVMVAREELFF.

This clone has ten or more counts. The chain combines TRBV6-1 with TRBJ1-5; the D is unclear. Trimming pared 5 bases from V and 0 bases from J, leaving 11 bases between. The CDR3 is 15 residues long. CDR1 is MNHNS, CDR2 SASEGT, per germline. CDR3: CASSLDIYSNQPQHF. The CDR3 nucleotides read TGTGCCAGCAGTCTTGACATCTATAGCAATCAGCCCCAGCATTTT.

The chain joins TRBV11-2 to TRBJ2-6; a possible D gene is TRBD1 (6 bases). The CDR3 has 18 residues. In germline, CDR1 is SGHAT, CDR2 FQNNGV. V lost 2 bases to trimming and J lost 0 bases, with 14 bases between them. CDR3: CASSLIVGASSGANVLTF. The CDR3 region has the DNA TGTGCCAGCAGCTTAATAGTGGGGGCCAGCTCTGGGGCCAACGTCCTGACTTTC.

The rearrangement uses TRBV9 and TRBJ1-4, with D unclear. The CDR3 extends over 13 amino acids. The germline V gene has CDR1 SGDLS and CDR2 YYNGEE. V was pared by 4 bases and J by 7 bases, with 11 bases between. The CDR3 coding sequence is TGTGCCAGCAGCCCCCGGGTGGGTGAAAAACTGTTTTTT. Translating it yields CASSPRVGEKLFF.

The V and J genes are TRBV4-1 and TRBJ2-1; 9 bases align to TRBD2. The CDR3 is made up of 15 amino acids. V lost 0 bases, J lost 11 bases, and 8 bases stayed unmatched. Germline V lookup: CDR1 MGHRA, CDR2 YSYEKL. CDR3 protein: CASSQDGTSSLKQFF. Here the CDR3 DNA reads TGCGCCAGCAGCCAAGATGGGACTAGCAGTTTGAAGCAGTTCTTC.

V and J are TRBV6-6 and TRBJ2-7, with 12 bases lining up with TRBD2. The germline CDR1 and CDR2 sequences are MNHNY and SVGAGI (reference sequence). After removal of 4 bases from V and 3 bases from J, the junction contained 1 base not matched to a gene. The CDR3 is 14 amino acids. DNA for the CDR3: TGTGCCAGCAGTTCGACTAGCGGGAGCTACGAGCAGTACGTC. Translation: CASSSTSGSYEQYV.

V usage is TRBV28 and J usage is TRBJ2-7, with 11 bases lining up with TRBD1. The CDR3 contains 17 residues. Losses at the gene ends were 2 bases for V and 0 bases for J; bases not matched to a gene: 6. Germline V gene sequence: CDR1 MDHEN, CDR2 SYDVKM. The CDR3 DNA sequence: TGTGCCAGCAGTTTACCCCCGGGGACAGGGGGCTCCTACGAGCAGTACTTC. This codes for CASSLPPGTGGSYEQYF.

This chain links TRBV15 with TRBJ1-5; 7 bases agree with TRBD1. Germline V lookup: CDR1 LNHNV, CDR2 YYDKDF (reference sequence). This CDR3 is built from 18 residues. The V gene end was trimmed by 0 bases and the J gene end by 7 bases; junction bases not matched to a gene: 15. CDR3: CATSREGRGGATRQPQHF. The CDR3 DNA is TGTGCCACCAGCAGAGAGGGACGAGGGGGCGCGACGAGGCAGCCCCAGCATTTT.

This sequence joins TRBV29-1 and TRBJ1-5; D unclear. Germline V gives CDR1 SQVTM, CDR2 ANQGSEA. V dropped 3 bases and J dropped 6 bases, with 3 bases sitting between them. The CDR3 contains 10 residues. This CDR3 is CSVEVQPQHF. CDR3 DNA sequence: TGCAGCGTTGAGGTTCAGCCCCAGCATTTT.